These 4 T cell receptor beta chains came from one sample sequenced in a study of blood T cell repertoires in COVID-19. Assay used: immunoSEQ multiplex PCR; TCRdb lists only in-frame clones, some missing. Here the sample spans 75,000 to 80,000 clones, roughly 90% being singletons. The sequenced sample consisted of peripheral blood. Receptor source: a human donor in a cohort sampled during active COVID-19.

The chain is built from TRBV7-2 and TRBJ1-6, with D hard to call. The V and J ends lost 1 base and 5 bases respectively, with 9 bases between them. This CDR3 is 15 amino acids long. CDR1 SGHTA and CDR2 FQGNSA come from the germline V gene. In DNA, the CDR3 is TGTGCCAGCAGCTTAGGTCACAGAGATAATTCACCCCTCCACTTT. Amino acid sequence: CASSLGHRDNSPLHF.

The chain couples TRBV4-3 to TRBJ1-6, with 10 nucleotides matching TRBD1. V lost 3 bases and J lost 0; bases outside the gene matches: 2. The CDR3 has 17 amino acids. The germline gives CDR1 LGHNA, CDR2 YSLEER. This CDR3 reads CASSQRTGGSYNSPLHF. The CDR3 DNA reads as TGCGCCAGCAGCCAGAGGACAGGGGGCTCCTATAATTCACCCCTCCACTTT.

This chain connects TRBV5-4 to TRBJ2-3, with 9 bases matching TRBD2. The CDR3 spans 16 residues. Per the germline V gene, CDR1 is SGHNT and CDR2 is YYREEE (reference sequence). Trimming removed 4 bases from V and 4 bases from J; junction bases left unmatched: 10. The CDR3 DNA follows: TGTGCCAGCAGCCCCCGGGTGCGGGGGGGCCCAGATACGCAGTATTTT. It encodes CASSPRVRGGPDTQYF.

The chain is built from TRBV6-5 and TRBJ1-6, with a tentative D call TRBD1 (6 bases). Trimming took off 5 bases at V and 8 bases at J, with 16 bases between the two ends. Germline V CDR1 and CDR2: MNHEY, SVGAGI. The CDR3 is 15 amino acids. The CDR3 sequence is CASSPRDITHSPLHF. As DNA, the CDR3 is TGTGCCAGCAGTCCTAGGGACATAACCCATTCACCCCTCCACTTT.